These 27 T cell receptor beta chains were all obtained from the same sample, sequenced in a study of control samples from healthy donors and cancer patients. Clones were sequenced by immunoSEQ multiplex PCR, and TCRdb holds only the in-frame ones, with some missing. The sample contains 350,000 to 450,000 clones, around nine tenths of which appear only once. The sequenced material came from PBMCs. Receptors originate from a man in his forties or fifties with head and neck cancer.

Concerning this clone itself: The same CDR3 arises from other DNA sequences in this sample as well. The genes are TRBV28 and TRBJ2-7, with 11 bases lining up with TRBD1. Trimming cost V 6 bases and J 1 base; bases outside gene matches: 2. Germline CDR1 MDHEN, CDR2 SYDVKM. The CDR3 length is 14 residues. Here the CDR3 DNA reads TGTGCCAGCAGGGGGACAGGGGGGTCCTACGAGCAGTACTTC. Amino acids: CASRGTGGSYEQYF.

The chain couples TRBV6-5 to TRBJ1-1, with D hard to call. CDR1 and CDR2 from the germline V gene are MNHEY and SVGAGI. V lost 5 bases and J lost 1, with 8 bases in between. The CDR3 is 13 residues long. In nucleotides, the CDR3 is TGTGCCAGCAGTAGGACTGGGAACACTGAAGCTTTCTTT. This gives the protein CASSRTGNTEAFF.

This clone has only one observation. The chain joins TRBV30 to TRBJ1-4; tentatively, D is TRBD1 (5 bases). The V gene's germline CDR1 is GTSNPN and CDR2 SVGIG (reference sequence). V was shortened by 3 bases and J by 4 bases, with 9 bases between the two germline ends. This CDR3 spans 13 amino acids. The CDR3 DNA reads TGTGCCTGGAGAGGGACCAGTAATGAAAAACTGTTTTTT. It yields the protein CAWRGTSNEKLFF. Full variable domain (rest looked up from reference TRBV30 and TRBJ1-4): SQTIHQWPATLVQPVGSPLSLECTVEGTSNPNLYWYRQAAGRGLQLLFYSVGIGQISSEVPQNLSASRPQDRQFILSSKKLLLSDSGFYLCAWRGTSNEKLFFGSGTQLSVL.

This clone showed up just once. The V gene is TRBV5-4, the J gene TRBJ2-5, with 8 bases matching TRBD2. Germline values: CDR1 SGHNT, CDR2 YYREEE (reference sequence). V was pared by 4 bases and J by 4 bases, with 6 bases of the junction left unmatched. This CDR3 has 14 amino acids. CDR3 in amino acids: CASSPGGGLETQYF. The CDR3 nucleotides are TGTGCCAGCAGCCCCGGGGGGGGGCTAGAGACCCAGTACTTC.

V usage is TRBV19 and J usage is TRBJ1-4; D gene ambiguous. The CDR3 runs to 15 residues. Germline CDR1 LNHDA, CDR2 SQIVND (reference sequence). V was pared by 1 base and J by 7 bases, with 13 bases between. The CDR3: CASSIAVTWAEKLFF. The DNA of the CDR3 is TGTGCCAGTAGTATAGCTGTCACTTGGGCTGAAAAACTGTTTTTT. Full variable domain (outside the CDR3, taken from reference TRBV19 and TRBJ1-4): DGGITQSPKYLFRKEGQNVTLSCEQNLNHDAMYWYRQDPGQGLRLIYYSQIVNDFQKGDIAEGYSVSREKKESFPLTVTSAQKNPTAFYLCASSIAVTWAEKLFFGSGTQLSVL.

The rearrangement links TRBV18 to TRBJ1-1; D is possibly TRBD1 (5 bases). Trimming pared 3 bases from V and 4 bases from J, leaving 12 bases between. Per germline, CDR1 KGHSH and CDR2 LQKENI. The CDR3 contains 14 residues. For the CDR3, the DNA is TGTGCCAGCTCACCTCAACCAGGGTTCACTGAAGCTTTCTTT. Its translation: CASSPQPGFTEAFF.

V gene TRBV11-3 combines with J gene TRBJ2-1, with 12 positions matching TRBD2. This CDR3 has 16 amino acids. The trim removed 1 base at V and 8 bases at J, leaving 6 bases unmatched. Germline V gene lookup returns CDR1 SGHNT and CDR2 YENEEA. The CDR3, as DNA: TGTGCCAGCAGCTTAGGACTAGCGGGAGTCTCGCATGAGCAGTTCTTC. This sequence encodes CASSLGLAGVSHEQFF.

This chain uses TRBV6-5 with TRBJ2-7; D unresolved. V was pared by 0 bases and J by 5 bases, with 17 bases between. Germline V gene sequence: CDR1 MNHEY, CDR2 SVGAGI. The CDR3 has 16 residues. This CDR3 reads CASSYSRQPPIDEQYF. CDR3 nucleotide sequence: TGTGCCAGCAGTTACTCGAGGCAGCCACCTATAGACGAGCAGTACTTC.

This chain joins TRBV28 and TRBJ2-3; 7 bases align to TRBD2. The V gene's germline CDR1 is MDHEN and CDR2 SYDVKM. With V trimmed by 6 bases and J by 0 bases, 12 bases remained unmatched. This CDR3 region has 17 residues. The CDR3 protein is CASSSELAADSTDTQYF. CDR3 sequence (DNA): TGTGCCAGCAGCTCAGAGCTAGCGGCCGACAGCACAGATACGCAGTATTTT.

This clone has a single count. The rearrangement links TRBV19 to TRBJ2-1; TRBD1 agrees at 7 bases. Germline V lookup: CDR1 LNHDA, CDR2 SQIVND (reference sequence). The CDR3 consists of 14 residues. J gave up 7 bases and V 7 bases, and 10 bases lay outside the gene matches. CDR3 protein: CASKREQGWNEQFF. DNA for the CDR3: TGTGCCAGTAAGAGGGAACAGGGGTGGAATGAGCAGTTCTTC.

The CDR3 sequence is CASSPVDRGVNNEQFF. The CDR3 coding sequence is TGCGCCAGCAGCCCGGTCGACAGGGGGGTAAACAATGAGCAGTTCTTC. The V call is TRBV4-3, the J call TRBJ2-1; TRBD1 aligns across 9 bases. Germline V lookup: CDR1 LGHNA, CDR2 YSLEER. V was clipped by 4 bases and J by 5 bases; unmatched bases: 9. The CDR3 contains 16 residues.

The CDR3, as DNA: TGTGCCAGCAGCTTAGTGGAGGGAATCACCGGGGAGCTGTTTTTT. It codes for CASSLVEGITGELFF. The rearrangement joins TRBV7-8 to TRBJ2-2; TRBD2 is a possible D gene (6 bases). Germline loops: CDR1 SGHVS, CDR2 FQNEAQ. The CDR3 loop spans 15 amino acids. Deletions cut 1 base from V and 4 bases from J, with 10 bases between.

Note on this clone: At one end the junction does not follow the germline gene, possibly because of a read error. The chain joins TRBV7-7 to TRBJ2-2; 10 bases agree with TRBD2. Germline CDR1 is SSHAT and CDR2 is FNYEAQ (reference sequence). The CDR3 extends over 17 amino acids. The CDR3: CASSLEWTSGNTGELFF. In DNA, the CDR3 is TGTGCTAGCAGCTTAGAATGGACTAGCGGGAACACCGGGGAGCTGTTTTTT.

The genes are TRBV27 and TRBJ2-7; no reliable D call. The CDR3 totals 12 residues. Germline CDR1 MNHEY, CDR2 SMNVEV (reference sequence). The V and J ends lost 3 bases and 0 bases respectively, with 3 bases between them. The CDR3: CASSFSSYEQYF. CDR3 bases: TGTGCCAGCAGTTTCAGCTCCTACGAGCAGTACTTC.

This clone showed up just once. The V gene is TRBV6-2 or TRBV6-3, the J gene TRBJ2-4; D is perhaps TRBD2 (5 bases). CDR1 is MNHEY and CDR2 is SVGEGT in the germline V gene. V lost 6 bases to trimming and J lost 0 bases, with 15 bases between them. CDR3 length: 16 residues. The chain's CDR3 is CASSPITRLAKNIQYF. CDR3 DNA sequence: TGTGCCAGCAGCCCCATCACTAGGTTAGCCAAAAACATTCAGTACTTC.

The CDR3 spells CASSESFGTANEQFF. The DNA of the CDR3 is TGTGCCAGCAGTGAAAGTTTTGGGACAGCCAATGAGCAGTTCTTC. The rearrangement links TRBV6-1 to TRBJ2-1, with TRBD1 matching 7 bases. The CDR3 is 15 residues long. Trimming cost V 2 bases and J 6 bases; bases outside gene matches: 7. The V gene's germline CDR1 is MNHNS and CDR2 SASEGT.

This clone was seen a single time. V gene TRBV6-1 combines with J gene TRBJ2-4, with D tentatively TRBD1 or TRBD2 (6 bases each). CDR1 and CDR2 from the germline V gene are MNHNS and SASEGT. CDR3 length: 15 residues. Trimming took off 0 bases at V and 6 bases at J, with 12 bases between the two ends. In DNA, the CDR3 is TGTGCCAGCAGTGAAGCCTCAGGGGAGGTAAACATTCAGTACTTC. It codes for CASSEASGEVNIQYF.

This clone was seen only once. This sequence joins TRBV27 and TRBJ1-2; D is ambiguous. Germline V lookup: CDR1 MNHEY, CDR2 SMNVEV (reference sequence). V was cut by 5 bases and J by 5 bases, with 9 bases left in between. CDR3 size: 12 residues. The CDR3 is CASSVQTYGYTF. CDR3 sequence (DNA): TGTGCCAGCAGTGTTCAAACGTATGGCTACACCTTC.

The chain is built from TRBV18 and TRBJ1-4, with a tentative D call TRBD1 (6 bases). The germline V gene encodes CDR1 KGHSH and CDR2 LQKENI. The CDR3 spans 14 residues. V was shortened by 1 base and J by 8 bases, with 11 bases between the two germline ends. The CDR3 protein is CASSPQGDEEKLFF. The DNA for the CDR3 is TGTGCCAGCTCACCACAGGGGGATGAGGAAAAACTGTTTTTT.

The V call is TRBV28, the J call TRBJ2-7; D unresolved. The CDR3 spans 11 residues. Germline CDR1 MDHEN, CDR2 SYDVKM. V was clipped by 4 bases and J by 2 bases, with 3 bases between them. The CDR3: CASSWAYEQYF. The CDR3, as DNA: TGTGCCAGCAGTTGGGCCTACGAGCAGTACTTC.

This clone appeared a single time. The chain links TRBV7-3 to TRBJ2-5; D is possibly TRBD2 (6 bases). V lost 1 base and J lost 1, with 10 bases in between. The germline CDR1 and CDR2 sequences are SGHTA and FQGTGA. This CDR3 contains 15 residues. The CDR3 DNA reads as TGTGCCAGCAGCTTAAATACGGGACTCCAAGAGACCCAGTACTTC. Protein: CASSLNTGLQETQYF.

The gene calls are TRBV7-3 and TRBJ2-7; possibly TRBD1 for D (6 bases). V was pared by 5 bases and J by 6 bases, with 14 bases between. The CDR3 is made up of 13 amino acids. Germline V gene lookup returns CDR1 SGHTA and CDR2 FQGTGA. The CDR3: CASSQRAGAEQYF. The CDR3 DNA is TGTGCCAGCAGCCAAAGGGCAGGGGCCGAGCAGTACTTC.

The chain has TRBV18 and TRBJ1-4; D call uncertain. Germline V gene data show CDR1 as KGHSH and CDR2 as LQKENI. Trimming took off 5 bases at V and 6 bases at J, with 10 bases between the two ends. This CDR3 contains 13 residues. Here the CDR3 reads CASSEWADEKLFF. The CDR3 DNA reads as TGTGCCAGCTCAGAGTGGGCGGATGAAAAACTGTTTTTT. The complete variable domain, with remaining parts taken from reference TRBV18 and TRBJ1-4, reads NAGVMQNPRHLVRRRGQEARLRCSPMKGHSHVYWYRQLPEEGLKFMVYLQKENIIDESGMPKERFSAEFPKEGPSILRIQQVVRGDSAAYFCASSEWADEKLFFGSGTQLSVL.

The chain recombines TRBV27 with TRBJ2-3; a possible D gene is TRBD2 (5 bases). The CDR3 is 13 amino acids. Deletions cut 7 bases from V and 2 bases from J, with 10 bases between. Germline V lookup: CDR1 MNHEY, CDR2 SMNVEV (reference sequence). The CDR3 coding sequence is TGTGCCAGCACGGAGACTAACACAGATACGCAGTATTTT. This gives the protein CASTETNTDTQYF.

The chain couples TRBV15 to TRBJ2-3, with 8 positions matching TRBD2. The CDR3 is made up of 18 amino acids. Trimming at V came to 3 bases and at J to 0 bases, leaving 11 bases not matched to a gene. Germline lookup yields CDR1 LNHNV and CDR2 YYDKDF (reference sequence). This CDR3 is CATSSPAGVRSSTDTQYF. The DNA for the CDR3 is TGTGCCACCAGCAGCCCAGCGGGGGTGAGATCTAGCACAGATACGCAGTATTTT.

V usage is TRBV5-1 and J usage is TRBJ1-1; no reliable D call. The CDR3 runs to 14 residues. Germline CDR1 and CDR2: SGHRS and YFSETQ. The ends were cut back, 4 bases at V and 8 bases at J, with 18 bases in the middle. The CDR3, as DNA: TGCGCCAGCAGCCCCTCCAGTGAGCGGACCGAAGCTTTCTTT. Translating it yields CASSPSSERTEAFF.

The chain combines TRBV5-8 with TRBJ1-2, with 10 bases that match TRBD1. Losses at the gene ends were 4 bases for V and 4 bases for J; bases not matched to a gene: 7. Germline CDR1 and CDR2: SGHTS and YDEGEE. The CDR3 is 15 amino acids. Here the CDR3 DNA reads TGTGCCAGCAGCCCCCGACAGGGGGCCCTCTATGGCTACACCTTC. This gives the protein CASSPRQGALYGYTF. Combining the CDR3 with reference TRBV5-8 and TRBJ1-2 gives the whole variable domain EAGVTQSPTHLIKTRGQQATLRCSPISGHTSVYWYQQALGLGLQFLLWYDEGEERNRGNFPPRFSGRQFPNYSSELNVNALELEDSALYLCASSPRQGALYGYTFGSGTRLTVV.